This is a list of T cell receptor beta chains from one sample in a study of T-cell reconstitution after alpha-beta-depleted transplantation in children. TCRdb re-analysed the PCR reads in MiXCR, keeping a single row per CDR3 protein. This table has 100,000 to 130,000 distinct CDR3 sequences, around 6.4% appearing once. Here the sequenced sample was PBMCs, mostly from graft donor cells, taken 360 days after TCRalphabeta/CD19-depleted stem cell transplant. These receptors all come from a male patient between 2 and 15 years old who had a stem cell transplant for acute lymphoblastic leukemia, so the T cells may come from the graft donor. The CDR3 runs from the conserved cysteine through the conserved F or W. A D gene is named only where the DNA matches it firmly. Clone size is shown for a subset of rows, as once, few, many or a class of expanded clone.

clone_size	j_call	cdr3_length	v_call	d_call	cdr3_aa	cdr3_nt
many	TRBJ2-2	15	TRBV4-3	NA	CASSPNWGAAGELFF	TGCGCCAGCAGCCCGAACTGGGGGGCGGCCGGGGAGCTGTTTTTT
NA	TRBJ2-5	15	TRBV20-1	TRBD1	CSAIPIQGVKETQYF	TGCAGTGCTATTCCGATCCAGGGGGTTAAAGAGACCCAGTACTTC
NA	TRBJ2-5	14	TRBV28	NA	CASSLEGVGETQYF	TGTGCCAGCAGTTTAGAGGGAGTCGGAGAGACCCAGTACTTC
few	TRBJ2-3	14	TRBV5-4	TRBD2	CASSLGLASDTQYF	TGTGCCAGCAGCTTGGGACTAGCGTCAGATACGCAGTATTTT
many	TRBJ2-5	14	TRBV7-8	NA	CASSSRKGRETQYF	TGTGCCAGCAGCTCCAGAAAGGGGCGGGAGACCCAGTACTTC
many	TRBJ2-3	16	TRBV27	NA	CASSMSRSPRTDTQYF	TGTGCCAGCAGTATGAGCCGGAGCCCCCGCACAGATACGCAGTATTTT
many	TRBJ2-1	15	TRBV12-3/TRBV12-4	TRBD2	CASSPKRGAYNEQFF	TGTGCCAGCAGTCCGAAGCGGGGGGCCTACAATGAGCAGTTCTTC
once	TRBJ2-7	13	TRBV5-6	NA	CASSPGILCEQYF	TGTGCCAGCAGCCCTGGGATCCTCTGCGAGCAGTACTTC
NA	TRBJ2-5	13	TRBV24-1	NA	CATGASAQETQYF	TGTGCCACCGGGGCTAGCGCCCAAGAGACCCAGTACTTC
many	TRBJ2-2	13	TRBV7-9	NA	CASSSGWAGELFF	TGTGCCAGCAGCTCCGGCTGGGCCGGGGAGCTGTTTTTT
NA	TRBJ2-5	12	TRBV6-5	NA	CASSSSLETQYF	TGTGCCAGCTCCTCGAGCCTGGAGACCCAGTACTTC
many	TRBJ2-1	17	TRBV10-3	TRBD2	CAISDPRLAGGQGVPFF	TGTGCCATCAGTGACCCCCGGCTAGCGGGAGGGCAGGGCGTTCCGTTCTTC
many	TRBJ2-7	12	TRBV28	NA	CASSLRGDEQYF	TGTGCCAGCAGTTTGCGGGGTGACGAGCAGTACTTC